The 19 T cell receptor beta chains below were found in one sample sequenced in a study of post-analysis software for immune sequencing data. Study outcomes and limitations: Controls had lower frequencies than patients of about five TRBV segments, which included TRBV5-6, TRBV5-1 and TRBV20-1.

These receptors have no identified antigens. Unique molecular identifiers were present in the TCR beta cDNA libraries. One entry per CDR3 protein results from TCRdb running MiXCR on the PCR reads. The profile shows under 650,000 distinct CDR3 sequences, around 40% of them singletons. Material: blood. These receptors were collected from a girl aged 5 to 17 with multiple sclerosis.

This clonotype turned up a few times. The chain combines TRBV5-1 with TRBJ2-7; D tentatively fits TRBD1 or TRBD2 (5 bases each). The length of the CDR3 is 15 residues. V was trimmed by 4 bases and J by 5 bases, leaving 19 bases between them. Germline CDR1 SGHRS, CDR2 YFSETQ. In DNA form, the CDR3 reads TGCGCCAGCAGCCCCCGGAGAGGGGCGTCTCACGAGCAGTACTTC. Amino acid sequence: CASSPRRGASHEQYF.

The rearrangement links TRBV20-1 to TRBJ1-1, with D unresolved. The CDR3 has 13 residues. V lost 5 bases, J lost 0 bases, and 10 bases lay in between. The V gene's germline CDR1 is DFQATT and CDR2 SNEGSKA (reference sequence). CDR3 amino acids: CSASPGVNTEAFF. Written as DNA, the CDR3 is TGCAGTGCTTCCCCCGGGGTGAACACTGAAGCTTTCTTT.

This clonotype was observed a few times. The chain has TRBV5-1 and TRBJ2-5, with D possibly TRBD1 on 7 matching bases. Looked up from germline, CDR1 is SGHRS and CDR2 is YFSETQ. The germline V and J ends were trimmed by 3 bases and 0 bases, with 12 bases remaining between them. This CDR3 is built from 15 residues. The CDR3 region has the DNA TGCGCCAGCAGCTGGGCAGGGGGGTACCAAGAGACCCAGTACTTC. The encoded protein is CASSWAGGYQETQYF.

The chain has TRBV3-1 and TRBJ2-1, with TRBD1 as a possible D gene (5 bases). V was trimmed by 4 bases and J by 9 bases, leaving 13 bases between them. The CDR3 has 13 residues. The germline V gene encodes CDR1 LGHDT and CDR2 YNNKEL (reference sequence). The CDR3, as DNA: TGTGCCAGCAGCCCCGAGTGGGGCCGTGAGCAGTTCTTC. The encoded protein is CASSPEWGREQFF.

This clonotype was seen a few times. The gene calls are TRBV4-1 and TRBJ2-5; 9 positions agree with TRBD1. Germline-derived CDR1 and CDR2 are MGHRA and YSYEKL. Unmatched junction bases numbered 6, after V lost 6 bases and J lost 4 bases. CDR3 length: 14 residues. In DNA, the CDR3 is TGCGCCAGCAGACCCACAGGGGGCTCAGAGACCCAGTACTTC. Its translation is CASRPTGGSETQYF.

The chain is built from TRBV12-3 or TRBV12-4 and TRBJ1-5; 7 bases map to TRBD1. Unmatched junction bases numbered 6, after V lost 2 bases and J lost 8 bases. The CDR3 has 14 residues. In DNA form, the CDR3 reads TGTGCCAGCAGTTTACTGACAGGGCAAGAGCCCCAGCATTTT. Translation: CASSLLTGQEPQHF.

The table lists this clonotype with a few counts. The J gene is TRBJ1-1, the V gene TRBV12-3 or TRBV12-4; D might be TRBD1 (6 bases). The length of the CDR3 is 15 residues. Trimming pared 5 bases from V and 4 bases from J, leaving 17 bases between. CDR3 coding DNA: TGTGCCAGCAGTCGAGCACAGGGCGTGGGCACTGAAGCTTTCTTT. As protein: CASSRAQGVGTEAFF.

In nucleotides, the CDR3 is TGCGCCAGCAGTAGTGCCAATAACTATGGCTACACCTTC. Protein: CASSSANNYGYTF. This rearrangement joins TRBV5-1 to TRBJ1-2; unclear D gene. Germline CDR1 reads SGHRS; CDR2 reads YFSETQ. Trimming took off 5 bases at V and 1 base at J, with 9 bases between the two ends. This CDR3 has 13 residues.

The chain uses TRBV29-1 and TRBJ2-7, with 12 bases lining up with TRBD1. J was trimmed by 6 bases and V by 7 bases; bases with no gene match: 10. The CDR3 length is 14 residues. Germline V gene data show CDR1 as SQVTM and CDR2 as ANQGSEA. In DNA form, the CDR3 reads TGCAGCGCCGCCCCGGGACAGGGGGCGGCCGAGCAGTACTTC. It codes for CSAAPGQGAAEQYF.

The chain links TRBV5-1 to TRBJ2-3, with TRBD2 identical over 8 bases. From germline, CDR1 is SGHRS and CDR2 YFSETQ. Trimming removed 4 bases from V and 1 base from J; junction bases left unmatched: 5. The CDR3 sequence is 15 residues long. DNA for the CDR3: TGCGCCAGCAGCGCCAGCGGGAGCGGCACAGATACGCAGTATTTT. It encodes CASSASGSGTDTQYF.

About this clonotype: The junction differs from germline at one of its ends, possibly a read error. The chain employs TRBV7-9 and TRBJ2-7; 8 nucleotides match TRBD2. Germline-derived CDR1 and CDR2 are SEHNR and FQNEAQ (reference sequence). CDR3 size: 14 residues. The DNA of the CDR3 is TGTGCCGGCAGTTCGCGGGGGGACACTTACGAGCAGTACTTC. Translating it yields CAGSSRGDTYEQYF.

V and J are TRBV4-1 and TRBJ2-1; D gene uncertain. The V gene's germline CDR1 is MGHRA and CDR2 YSYEKL. Trimming removed 4 bases at V and 4 bases at J, with 11 bases between. This CDR3 spans 14 amino acids. CDR3 DNA: TGCGCCAGCAGCCTCCCGGGCGAGTACAATGAGCAGTTCTTC. It specifies CASSLPGEYNEQFF.

The chain carries TRBV12-3 or TRBV12-4 and TRBJ2-5; TRBD2 matches 9 bases. J gave up 5 bases and V 2 bases, and 12 bases lay outside the gene matches. This CDR3 is 17 amino acids long. The CDR3 protein is CASSLTPGGGGAETQYF. The CDR3 nucleotides read TGTGCCAGCAGTTTAACCCCTGGCGGCGGGGGGGCGGAGACCCAGTACTTC.

The chain joins TRBV4-1 to TRBJ1-1; D uncertain. Germline V gene sequence: CDR1 MGHRA, CDR2 YSYEKL. The CDR3 contains 14 residues. V was cut by 3 bases and J by 5 bases, with 13 bases left in between. The CDR3 DNA reads TGCGCCAGCAGCCAGTATCAAGGTAATACTGAAGCTTTCTTT. Amino acids: CASSQYQGNTEAFF.

The chain couples TRBV7-2 to TRBJ1-1; D remains ambiguous. Germline CDR1 and CDR2: SGHTA and FQGNSA. V dropped 5 bases and J dropped 6 bases, with 13 bases sitting between them. This CDR3 spans 13 amino acids. CDR3 protein: CASSLSREAEAFF. The CDR3 DNA reads TGTGCCAGCAGCCTGTCCCGGGAAGCTGAAGCTTTCTTT.

The chain has TRBV4-2 and TRBJ2-1, with TRBD2 matching 9 bases. The DNA end lines up better with TRBJ2-7; the J call may be wrong. The CDR3 has 17 residues. The germline V gene encodes CDR1 LGHNA and CDR2 YNFKEQ. CDR3 DNA: TGTGCCAGCAGCCAAGAGGAACTAGCGGGTTCGTACAATGAGCAGTACTTC. Protein sequence: CASSQEELAGSYNEQYF.

V and J are TRBV19 and TRBJ2-2; 7 nucleotides agree with TRBD1. The CDR3 consists of 16 residues. V trimming: 3 bases; J trimming: 3 bases; junction bases outside the gene matches: 7. Looked up from germline, CDR1 is LNHDA and CDR2 is SQIVND (reference sequence). The CDR3 region is CASSMLVTGDTGELFF. CDR3 bases: TGTGCCAGTAGTATGCTCGTAACAGGGGACACCGGGGAGCTGTTTTTT.

The J gene is TRBJ2-7, the V gene TRBV29-1; 7 positions match TRBD1. This CDR3 contains 13 residues. V trimming: 4 bases; J trimming: 2 bases; junction bases outside the gene matches: 5. Germline-derived CDR1 and CDR2 are SQVTM and ANQGSEA. DNA for the CDR3: TGCAGCGTTGCCGGGACAGCAGCCTACGAGCAGTACTTC. This codes for CSVAGTAAYEQYF.

The sample holds a few counts of this clonotype. The gene calls are TRBV12-3 or TRBV12-4 and TRBJ1-2; TRBD1 matches at 7 bases. This CDR3 contains 14 residues. V gave up 3 bases and J gave up 3 bases; unmatched junction bases: 4. The CDR3 sequence: CASSLTGKDYGYTF. CDR3 nucleotide sequence: TGTGCCAGCAGTTTGACAGGGAAGGACTATGGCTACACCTTC.